This record covers a single TCR beta chain. Primers included in the PCR were 60 Vbeta and 13 Jbeta primers. TCRdb's table, derived via immunoSEQ multiplex PCR, lists solely in-frame clones and lacks some. The sample table includes over 200,000 clones. The sample belongs to a study of cytomegalovirus exposure and HLA in healthy donors. CDR3 length: 15 amino acids. V lost 0 bases and J 7 bases, leaving 13 bases between the germline ends. Germline CDR1 and CDR2: MRHNA and SNTAGT. The sequenced material came from PBMCs. The V gene is TRBV6-4, the J gene TRBJ2-1; D may be TRBD2 (6 bases). This TCR was sampled from a woman aged 30 to 39 in good health and CMV-seropositive. For the CDR3, the DNA is TGTGCCAGCAGTGACTCCTTTGAAGGGACTAATGAGCAGTTCTTC. Protein: CASSDSFEGTNEQFF.